Reported below is one T cell receptor (beta chain). The antigen remains undetermined. The sample comes from a study of cytomegalovirus exposure and HLA in healthy donors. General study results and limits: Among the most significant clusters, several appeared linked to common viral pathogens in a later analysis. After further analysis at a later stage, around 17,000 TCR beta sequences were associated with HLA alleles at 0.05 false discovery rate. Apparent HLA restriction characterized most CMV-associated TCR beta chains in a later analysis.

The PCR contained 60 Vbeta and 13 Jbeta primers. Data came from immunoSEQ multiplex PCR; TCRdb stores just in-frame clones and leaves some out. This repertoire includes under 95,000 clones. The source material was PBMCs. This sequence originates from a female donor in good health and CMV-seropositive.

CDR3 DNA: TGCGCCAGCAGCGTTGGGACAGGGAGTCGGTCTGGAAACACCATATATTTT. It specifies CASSVGTGSRSGNTIYF. The V gene is TRBV5-1, the J gene TRBJ1-3, with 9 positions matching TRBD1. Germline CDR1 and CDR2: SGHRS and YFSETQ. CDR3 length: 17 amino acids. Trimming at V came to 4 bases and at J to 1 base, leaving 9 bases not matched to a gene. Full variable domain (remainder filled in from reference TRBV5-1 and TRBJ1-3): KAGVTQTPRYLIKTRGQQVTLSCSPISGHRSVSWYQQTPGQGLQFLFEYFSETQRNKGNFPGRFSGRQFSNSRSEMNVSTLELGDSALYLCASSVGTGSRSGNTIYFGEGSWLTVV.